This TCR beta chain came from a study of blood T cell repertoires in COVID-19. On the study more broadly: The United States, Italy and Spain provided the acute and convalescent COVID-19 samples.

With 7 bases removed from V and 0 bases from J, the gap between germline ends came to 9 bases. Germline V CDR1 and CDR2: MDHEN, SYDVKM. This CDR3 spans 14 amino acids. Some clones are missing from TCRdb's copy, which holds only in-frame ones; the method was immunoSEQ multiplex PCR. The table has hundreds of thousands of clones, 87% seen once; the top ten hold 6% to 7%. The origin of this receptor is a woman younger than 45 with acute COVID-19. The specimen sequenced was PBMCs or T cells enriched from blood (not recorded which). V is TRBV28 and J is TRBJ2-2, with TRBD1 as a possible D gene (6 bases). As DNA, the CDR3 is TGTGCCAGCAAAGCAGGGGCGAACACCGGGGAGCTGTTTTTT. It specifies CASKAGANTGELFF.